This entry describes one T cell receptor beta chain. Its antigen is still unknown. This sample stems from a study of T cell repertoires in cytomegalovirus infection. On the study more broadly: It was recently identified HLA-C-restricted and well-studied HLA-B-restricted CMV epitopes that the study used. Public TCR beta signatures provided an indication of both CMV infection and a matching HLA type.

Trimming took off 6 bases at V and 6 bases at J, with 14 bases between the two ends. This CDR3 has 13 residues. General study points: The response measured ex vivo was dominated by TCR beta clonotypes (HLA-C-restricted and CMV-specific).

Using its own MiXCR run on the reads, TCRdb lists one record per CDR3 protein. Of approximately 73,000 distinct CDR3 sequences in the sample, around 37% were seen once. Sequences were derived from CD8+ T cells from cultured PBMCs, sampled from culture after CMV antigen stimulation. The TCR comes from a human donor in good health (CMV status not recorded). Some clones in this sample may be carry-over from other donors' samples. The chain combines TRBV12-3 or TRBV12-4 with TRBJ1-1, with D uncertain. The CDR3 nucleotides read TGTGCCAGCAGCACACAATCAGGCGCTGAAGCTTTCTTT. Its protein is CASSTQSGAEAFF.